These 21 T cell receptor beta chains came from one sample sequenced in a study of T cells in women clearing cervical HPV infection. Profiled with immunoSEQ multiplex PCR; TCRdb holds only in-frame clones, not every one. The sample holds approximately 52,000 clones. Sequencing used blood buffy coat. The source of these receptors is a woman aged 18 to 75 with a cervical HPV16 infection that either progressed to CIN3+ or cleared (not recorded which).

Concerning this clone: The CDR3 is cut off 3 residues early in the read; its end comes from the germline J gene. V gene TRBV10-3 combines with J gene TRBJ2-1; maybe TRBD1 (5 bases). Trimming pared 0 bases from V and 3 bases from J, leaving 9 bases between. CDR1 and CDR2 from the germline V gene are ENHRY and SYGVKD. The CDR3 extends over 15 amino acids. The part of the CDR3 DNA that was read is TGTGCCATCAGTGAGTCAGGACAAAACTACAATGAG. This translates into CAISESGQNYNE. The CDR3, in full, reads CAISESGQNYNEQFF.

As to this clone: Read sequence stops 3 residues before the CDR3 end, and the germline J gene provides the missing end. The rearrangement joins TRBV28 to TRBJ1-1, with a weak D call TRBD1 (6 bases). CDR3 size: 13 residues. Between the trimmed V and J ends, which lost 11 bases and 0 bases, there was a span of 13 bases. Germline V gene lookup returns CDR1 MDHEN and CDR2 SYDVKM. The CDR3 bases that were read are TGTGCCGGGCGACAGGCTCTGAACACTGAA. Translation gives CAGRQALNTE. The whole CDR3 protein is CAGRQALNTEAFF.

A note on this clone: The observed sequence ends 3 residues before the CDR3 terminus, with the missing tail filled in from the germline J gene. The chain carries TRBV5-1 and TRBJ1-2, with D possibly TRBD1 on 6 matching bases. In germline, CDR1 is SGHRS, CDR2 YFSETQ. The CDR3 spans 14 residues. V was clipped by 0 bases and J by 4 bases, with 10 bases between them. CDR3 bases read: TGCGCCAGCAGCTTGGACAGGGCGGGCTATGGC. It yields the protein CASSLDRAGYG. In full, the CDR3 is CASSLDRAGYGYTF.

For this clone: The read halts 3 residues ahead of the CDR3 end, with the missing end drawn from the germline J gene. The J gene is TRBJ1-1, the V gene TRBV20-1, with D perhaps matching TRBD1 (5 bases). Trimming took 3 bases from V and 0 from J, leaving 14 bases between them. Germline CDR1 DFQATT, CDR2 SNEGSKA (reference sequence). The CDR3 spans 15 residues. This CDR3 is CSASPTEVMNTEAFF. Incomplete CDR3 DNA: TGCAGTGCTAGCCCGACAGAAGTCATGAACACTGAA.

The CDR3 DNA, read in part, is TGTGCCAGCAGCGGTGAGGGTTATCAGCCC. Its translation: CASSGEGYQP. In full, the CDR3 reads CASSGEGYQPQHF. The rearrangement uses TRBV7-2 and TRBJ1-5; D is uncertain. The CDR3 is cut off 3 residues early in the read; its end comes from the germline J gene. This CDR3 has 13 residues. Germline CDR1 is SGHTA and CDR2 is FQGNSA. V shed 5 bases and J shed 5 bases, with 10 bases lying between them.

In the case of this clone: The sequenced fragment ends 3 residues before the CDR3 boundary, so the rest is inferred from the germline J gene. The chain employs TRBV20-1 and TRBJ1-4, with 7 positions matching TRBD1. From germline, CDR1 is DFQATT and CDR2 SNEGSKA (reference sequence). V dropped 3 bases and J dropped 3; count of bases not matched to a gene: 10. CDR3 size: 16 residues. The CDR3 spells CSAREGQGVANEKLFF. The DNA read from the CDR3 is TGCAGTGCTAGGGAGGGCCAGGGGGTTGCTAATGAAAAA.

On this clone itself: The DNA ends 3 residues before the CDR3 does, and the rest of the CDR3 is filled in from the germline J gene. The rearrangement joins TRBV11-1 to TRBJ1-2; D perhaps matches TRBD1 (6 bases). There are 14 residues in the CDR3. Germline CDR1 SGHAT, CDR2 FQDESV (reference sequence). The V end lost 3 bases, the J end lost 3 bases, and 11 bases lay between the germline ends. The CDR3 loop is CASSFRTVDYGYTF. CDR3 DNA, as far as it was read: TGTGCCAGCAGCTTCAGGACAGTGGACTATGGC.

Concerning this clone itself: The observed sequence ends 3 residues before the CDR3 terminus, with the missing tail filled in from the germline J gene. V gene TRBV5-1 combines with J gene TRBJ2-7; 9 nucleotides align to TRBD1. CDR3 length: 15 amino acids. From germline, CDR1 is SGHRS and CDR2 YFSETQ. Trimming took 1 base from V and 4 from J; bases not matched to a gene: 6. CDR3 DNA (partial): TGCGCCAGCAGCTTGACCGGGACAGGGTGGTACGAG. This sequence encodes CASSLTGTGWYE. In full, the CDR3 is CASSLTGTGWYEQYF.

On this clone itself: The read finishes 3 residues shy of the CDR3 end, and the germline J gene is used to complete it. This chain uses TRBV18 with TRBJ2-3; 10 nucleotides match TRBD1. This CDR3 comprises 13 residues. The germline V gene has CDR1 KGHSH and CDR2 LQKENI. CDR3 bases read: TGTGCCAGCTCACCGGAGGGACAGGGGTCG. Residues: CASSPEGQGS. The entire CDR3 sequence reads CASSPEGQGSQYF.

Concerning this clone: The missing CDR3 end, 3 residues past where the read stops, is filled in from the germline J gene. The gene calls are TRBV28 and TRBJ1-2, with D perhaps TRBD1 (5 bases). Germline CDR1 reads MDHEN; CDR2 reads SYDVKM. V gave up 2 bases and J gave up 6 bases, with 13 bases separating them. The CDR3 contains 14 residues. The sequenced CDR3 bases are TGTGCCAGCAGTTTAACGGGCAGGGTGGATGGC. Residues: CASSLTGRVDG. The entire CDR3 is CASSLTGRVDGYTF.

Concerning this clone: The read is 3 residues too short to cover the CDR3 end, so that end is filled in from the germline J gene. The gene calls are TRBV10-3 and TRBJ2-1, with 9 bases fitting TRBD1. Germline CDR1 reads ENHRY; CDR2 reads SYGVKD. J lost 1 base, V lost 11 bases, and 6 bases had no gene match. The CDR3 has 14 amino acids. CDR3 sequence: CAGAGTGSYNEQFF. CDR3 DNA, as far as it was read: TGTGCCGGAGCCGGGACAGGGTCCTACAATGAG.

As for this clone: The CDR3 is cut off 3 residues early in the read; its end comes from the germline J gene. The J gene is TRBJ1-2, the V gene TRBV29-1; 7 bases are shared with TRBD1. CDR1 is SQVTM and CDR2 is ANQGSEA in the germline V gene. The length of the CDR3 is 13 residues. With V trimmed by 6 bases and J by 5 bases, 9 bases remained unmatched. The CDR3 bases that were read are TGCAGCGTCAAGACAGGGACGCTGTATGGC. Translating gives CSVKTGTLYG. The whole CDR3 sequence is CSVKTGTLYGYTF.

Of note for this clone: The read halts 3 residues ahead of the CDR3 end, with the missing end drawn from the germline J gene. This chain links TRBV20-1 with TRBJ1-6; D is perhaps TRBD1 (5 bases). The germline V gene encodes CDR1 DFQATT and CDR2 SNEGSKA (reference sequence). This CDR3 has 14 amino acids. Trimming pared 1 base from V and 10 bases from J, leaving 14 bases between. The covered CDR3 bases are TGCAGTGCTAGAGTTACAAGGGGAACATCACCC. It specifies CSARVTRGTSP. In full, the CDR3 reads CSARVTRGTSPLHF.

With regard to this clone: The read finishes 3 residues shy of the CDR3 end, and the germline J gene is used to complete it. V usage is TRBV2 and J usage is TRBJ2-1, with 14 bases that match TRBD2. CDR3 length: 15 amino acids. With V trimmed by 6 bases and J by 9 bases, 7 bases remained unmatched. Per germline, CDR1 SNHLY and CDR2 FYNNEI. CDR3 bases read: TGTGCCAGCAGAGAGACTAGCGGGGGGGCCAGTGAG. Amino acid sequence: CASRETSGGASE. The entire CDR3 reads CASRETSGGASEQFF.

CDR3 sequence reads: CASRDTSVNIYF. CDR3 DNA, as far as it was read: TGTGCCAGCAGGGATACTAGCGTTAAC. This chain links TRBV7-2 with TRBJ1-3; D is unresolved. Read coverage stops 3 residues before the CDR3 terminus; the germline J gene supplies the remainder. Per the germline V gene, CDR1 is SGHTA and CDR2 is FQGNSA. The CDR3 has 12 residues. Supplemented by reference TRBV7-2 and TRBJ1-3, the full variable domain reads GAGVSQSPSNKVTEKGKDVELRCDPISGHTALYWYRQSLGQGLEFLIYFQGNSAPDKSGLPSDRFSAERTGGSVSTLTIQRTQQEDSAVYLCASRDTSVNIYFGEGSWLTVV.

Concerning this clone itself: The read is 3 residues too short to cover the CDR3 end, so that end is filled in from the germline J gene. The chain combines TRBV29-1 with TRBJ1-1; maybe TRBD1 (6 bases). Trimming cost V 3 bases and J 6 bases, with 11 bases left between them. CDR3 length equals 12 residues. From germline, CDR1 is SQVTM and CDR2 ANQGSEA. CDR3 residues: CSVDYRQAEAFF. The CDR3 DNA, read in part, is TGCAGCGTTGATTACCGACAGGCTGAA.

As to this clone: The CDR3 extends 3 residues past the end of the read, so its final part is completed from the germline J gene. This rearrangement joins TRBV20-1 to TRBJ1-4; 7 bases match TRBD1. The germline CDR1 and CDR2 sequences are DFQATT and SNEGSKA (reference sequence). Trimming at V came to 6 bases and at J to 8 bases, leaving 9 bases not matched to a gene. This CDR3 is built from 13 residues. Here the CDR3 reads CSATGVMDEKLFF. The CDR3 bases that were read are TGCAGTGCCACAGGGGTGATGGACGAAAAA.

Details on this clone: Read data end 3 residues before the CDR3 end; the end is taken from the germline J gene. V is TRBV7-9 and J is TRBJ1-1; 7 bases map to TRBD1. Germline CDR1 reads SEHNR; CDR2 reads FQNEAQ (reference sequence). The length of the CDR3 is 14 residues. Trimming at V came to 6 bases and at J to 5 bases, leaving 9 bases not matched to a gene. The CDR3 bases that were read are TGTGCCAGCAGATCCCGGGACAGCGAAACTGAA. This gives the protein CASRSRDSETE. The full CDR3 protein reads CASRSRDSETEAFF.

About this clone itself: The read comes to an end 3 residues before the CDR3 does, leaving the germline J gene to fill in the end. The V gene is TRBV29-1, the J gene TRBJ1-1; tentative D call: TRBD1 (6 bases). Germline assignment: CDR1 SQVTM and CDR2 ANQGSEA. Trimming removed 6 bases at V and 6 bases at J, with 14 bases between. The CDR3 extends over 12 amino acids. The part of the CDR3 DNA that was read is TGCAGCGTCGTAGAAGGGGGTCCTGAA. Translating gives CSVVEGGPE. The full CDR3 sequence reads CSVVEGGPEAFF.

In regard to this clone: The DNA ends 3 residues before the CDR3 does, and the rest of the CDR3 is filled in from the germline J gene. The V call is TRBV20-1, the J call TRBJ1-1, with TRBD1 identical over 11 bases. After removal of 6 bases from V and 0 bases from J, the junction contained 9 bases not matched to a gene. The CDR3 totals 16 residues. Germline CDR1 is DFQATT and CDR2 is SNEGSKA (reference sequence). The CDR3 region is CSAHRTGGLVNTEAFF. The covered CDR3 bases are TGCAGTGCCCACCGGACAGGGGGCTTGGTGAACACTGAA.

CDR3 sequence reads: CASSYSSYGSNTEAFF. The CDR3 bases that were read are TGTGCCAGCAGTTACTCCTCGTACGGTTCGAACACTGAA. The chain has TRBV6-2 or TRBV6-3 and TRBJ1-1; D is uncertain. The read gets to within 3 residues of the CDR3 end, and the germline J gene fills in the rest. Trimming took off 0 bases at V and 1 base at J, with 12 bases between the two ends. CDR1 MNHEY and CDR2 SVGEGT come from the germline V gene. The CDR3 sequence is 16 residues long.